This T cell receptor beta chain is drawn from a study of PD-1 blockade in classical Hodgkin lymphoma. Using immunoSEQ multiplex PCR, the repertoire was profiled, and TCRdb retains in-frame clones only, with some absent. Seen here are about 85,000 clones, about nine tenths observed once, and the top ten hold approximately 2.9%. Time point given: cycle 4 day 1 (C4D1), after six to seven weeks of nivolumab. Every patient experienced relapse after autologous stem cell transplantation, and brentuximab vedotin exposure varied. The CDR3 length is 13 residues. Per the germline V gene, CDR1 is MNHNS and CDR2 is SASEGT. The J segment lost 6 bases and the V segment lost 6 bases, leaving 6 bases of the junction unmatched.

This specimen consisted of peripheral blood mononuclear cells (PBMCs), obtained before the fourth cycle of nivolumab. V usage is TRBV6-1 and J usage is TRBJ1-1, with 8 bases that match TRBD1. The clonotype comes from a human donor with classical Hodgkin lymphoma. The CDR3 nucleotides are TGTGCCAGCAGCACCCCAGGGGGCCCTGAAGCTTTCTTT. This codes for CASSTPGGPEAFF.